This T cell receptor beta chain was sequenced in a study of T-cell memory formation after mild COVID-19. Turning to the study itself: Clusters of TCRs were largely donor specific.

Overall study findings and caveats: Among CD4+ contracting clones, most were CM and EM, and CD8+ ones EMRA. Among clones contracting day 15 to 85, CD4/CD8 was balanced, whereas later expanders leaned CD4+.

From 5'RACE with constant-segment primers came TCR alpha and TCR beta cDNA libraries that carried sample barcodes and UMIs. MiXCR was run by TCRdb on the 5' RACE reads, yielding one entry per CDR3 protein. Of fewer than 350,000 distinct CDR3 sequences listed, more than 15% are singletons. With respect to this clonotype: No antigen is known for it.

The length of the CDR3 is 12 residues. Trimming left V 1 base short and J 8 bases short, with 8 bases between. Germline-derived CDR1 and CDR2 are LGHNA and YNFKEQ. This receptor was identified in a man aged 18 to 35 who had mild COVID-19 (a few samples of this study predate the infection). Cell type and time point are not known. The sample taken for sequencing was PBMCs or a T cell subset sorted from them (not recorded which). The genes are TRBV4-2 and TRBJ1-1; D gene unclear. The CDR3 bases are TGTGCCAGCAGCCAAGCGGGCAGGGAAGCTTTCTTT. Encoded protein: CASSQAGREAFF.